A single sample is the source of the 23 T cell receptor beta chains below, sequenced in a study of shared clonotypes between healthy human individuals. The naive CD8 fraction comprised CD45RO-negative cells positively selected for CCR7 and excluded terminally differentiated effector memory CD45RA+ cells. TCRdb keeps only in-frame clones here, not all; method: immunoSEQ multiplex PCR. The repertoire includes about 2.1 million clones, about 93% of them detected once, and more than 1.5% sits in the top ten. Sequencing was carried out using naive CD8+ T cells from PBMCs. Every receptor here comes from a man aged 18 to 29 in good health. Some clones in this sample may be carry-over from other donors' samples.

This clone was observed once. Other DNA sequences in the sample encode the same CDR3. The chain recombines TRBV27 with TRBJ2-1, with a tentative D call TRBD2 (5 bases). From germline, CDR1 is MNHEY and CDR2 SMNVEV (reference sequence). V was cut by 4 bases and J by 7 bases, with 8 bases left in between. The CDR3 covers 12 residues. The CDR3 nucleotides are TGTGCCAGCAGTTATCCGGGGAATGAGCAGTTCTTC. Its translation: CASSYPGNEQFF.

This clone has only a few counts. The J gene is TRBJ1-1, the V gene TRBV5-4; D call uncertain. Germline values: CDR1 SGHNT, CDR2 YYREEE (reference sequence). V lost 0 bases to trimming and J lost 4 bases, with 7 bases between them. CDR3 length: 13 amino acids. The CDR3 sequence is CASSLGAGTEAFF. The DNA of the CDR3 is TGTGCCAGCAGCTTGGGGGCTGGCACTGAAGCTTTCTTT.

The chain recombines TRBV11-3 with TRBJ2-1; D not certain. Germline V gene lookup returns CDR1 SGHNT and CDR2 YENEEA. Deletions cut 0 bases from V and 4 bases from J, with 4 bases between. CDR3 length: 13 amino acids. The CDR3 protein is CASSLDMYNEQFF. The CDR3 region has the DNA TGTGCCAGCAGCTTAGATATGTACAATGAGCAGTTCTTC. The full variable domain, rest sourced from reference TRBV11-3 and TRBJ2-1, is EAGVVQSPRYKIIEKKQPVAFWCNPISGHNTLYWYLQNLGQGPELLIRYENEEAVDDSQLPKDRFSAERLKGVDSTLKIQPAELGDSAVYLCASSLDMYNEQFFGPGTRLTVL.

In regard to this clone: This sample also contains other DNA sequences that code for the same CDR3. The rearrangement uses TRBV11-2 and TRBJ2-3; perhaps TRBD2 as D (5 bases). The V gene's germline CDR1 is SGHAT and CDR2 FQNNGV. V was cut by 1 base and J by 6 bases, with 5 bases left in between. CDR3 length: 12 amino acids. CDR3 protein: CASSLGGDTQYF. The CDR3 DNA reads TGTGCCAGCAGCTTAGGAGGGGATACGCAGTATTTT. Full variable domain (remainder filled in from reference TRBV11-2 and TRBJ2-3): EAGVAQSPRYKIIEKRQSVAFWCNPISGHATLYWYQQILGQGPKLLIQFQNNGVVDDSQLPKDRFSAERLKGVDSTLKIQPAKLEDSAVYLCASSLGGDTQYFGPGTRLTVL.

The chain links TRBV7-9 to TRBJ2-1, with TRBD2 matching over 11 bases. This CDR3 is 14 amino acids long. The ends lost 5 bases at V and 8 bases at J; junction bases unmatched: 5. The V gene's germline CDR1 is SEHNR and CDR2 FQNEAQ (reference sequence). CDR3 in DNA: TGTGCCAGCAGCGGGGCTAGCGGGAGGTATGAGCAGTTCTTC. It codes for CASSGASGRYEQFF. The full variable domain, completed using reference TRBV7-9 and TRBJ2-1, is DTGVSQNPRHKITKRGQNVTFRCDPISEHNRLYWYRQTLGQGPEFLTYFQNEAQLEKSRLLSDRFSAERPKGSFSTLEIQRTEQGDSAMYLCASSGASGRYEQFFGPGTRLTVL.

The chain recombines TRBV5-4 with TRBJ2-7; 10 bases align to TRBD2. The CDR3 spans 16 residues. The V and J ends lost 0 bases and 4 bases, in that order; junction bases with no gene match: 7. Per the germline V gene, CDR1 is SGHNT and CDR2 is YYREEE (reference sequence). This CDR3 is CASSLEVQREGYEQYF. CDR3 DNA sequence: TGTGCCAGCAGCTTGGAGGTCCAGCGGGAGGGGTACGAGCAGTACTTC.

This clone was observed a few times. Other DNA variants within this sample encode the same CDR3. This sequence joins TRBV11-2 and TRBJ2-7; 7 bases fit TRBD2. The germline V gene has CDR1 SGHAT and CDR2 FQNNGV. CDR3 length: 15 residues. V lost 1 base, J lost 1 base, and 4 bases stayed unmatched. CDR3 bases: TGTGCCAGCAGCTTAGGGGCTAGCGGTTCCTACGAGCAGTACTTC. Encoded protein: CASSLGASGSYEQYF. The full variable domain, completed using reference TRBV11-2 and TRBJ2-7, is EAGVAQSPRYKIIEKRQSVAFWCNPISGHATLYWYQQILGQGPKLLIQFQNNGVVDDSQLPKDRFSAERLKGVDSTLKIQPAKLEDSAVYLCASSLGASGSYEQYFGPGTRLTVT.

The V call is TRBV27, the J call TRBJ1-2; 7 positions agree with TRBD1. The germline V gene has CDR1 MNHEY and CDR2 SMNVEV (reference sequence). This CDR3 contains 16 residues. Unmatched junction bases numbered 19, after V lost 10 bases and J lost 5 bases. CDR3 bases: TGTGCCACCCAGCCCATTCCGTTCGGGACAGAATATGGCTACACCTTC. It is translated as CATQPIPFGTEYGYTF.

The J gene is TRBJ2-1, the V gene TRBV7-9; the D is unclear. Per germline, CDR1 SEHNR and CDR2 FQNEAQ (reference sequence). Trimming removed 6 bases at V and 6 bases at J, with 18 bases between. The length of the CDR3 is 15 residues. The CDR3 region has the DNA TGTGCCAGCAGACACCTTACTCACAAAACCAATGAGCAGTTCTTC. Protein sequence: CASRHLTHKTNEQFF.

CDR3 loop: CASSYQGATNEKLFF. The DNA for the CDR3 is TGTGCCAGCAGTTATCAAGGGGCAACTAATGAAAAACTGTTTTTT. The J gene is TRBJ1-4, the V gene TRBV6-5; a possible D gene is TRBD1 (5 bases). This CDR3 spans 15 amino acids. Deletions cut 3 bases from V and 0 bases from J, with 8 bases between. CDR1 and CDR2 from the germline V gene are MNHEY and SVGAGI.

Remarks on this clone: Other DNA variants within this sample encode the same CDR3. J is TRBJ2-7 and V is TRBV6-5; D is possibly TRBD2 (6 bases). Deletions cut 0 bases from V and 4 bases from J, with 10 bases between. The germline V gene has CDR1 MNHEY and CDR2 SVGAGI. This CDR3 has 14 amino acids. The CDR3 sequence: CASSYSRGGYEQYF. The CDR3 DNA sequence: TGTGCCAGCAGTTACTCGCGGGGCGGGTACGAGCAGTACTTC.

The genes are TRBV7-9 and TRBJ1-2; no firm D call. V was pared by 1 base and J by 0 bases, with 6 bases between. The CDR3 consists of 14 residues. Germline lookup yields CDR1 SEHNR and CDR2 FQNEAQ (reference sequence). The DNA for the CDR3 is TGTGCCAGCAGCTTAGATCCAGCTAACTATGGCTACACCTTC. As protein: CASSLDPANYGYTF.

The rearrangement links TRBV29-1 to TRBJ1-1; tentatively, D is TRBD1 (5 bases). The CDR3 runs to 17 residues. The V gene's germline CDR1 is SQVTM and CDR2 ANQGSEA. V lost 5 bases and J lost 4, with 26 bases in between. Here the CDR3 DNA reads TGCAGCGTTCCGACCCGCGTAGGGGTCAGGGTGGGCACTGAAGCTTTCTTT. Amino acids: CSVPTRVGVRVGTEAFF. The variable domain in full, completed from reference TRBV29-1 and TRBJ1-1, reads SAVISQKPSRDICQRGTSLTIQCQVDSQVTMMFWYRQQPGQSLTLIATANQGSEATYESGFVIDKFPISRPNLTFSTLTVSNMSPEDSSIYLCSVPTRVGVRVGTEAFFGQGTRLTVV.

The V and J genes are TRBV11-2 and TRBJ2-7, with 7 bases fitting TRBD2. The CDR3 loop spans 18 amino acids. Germline V gene sequence: CDR1 SGHAT, CDR2 FQNNGV. The V and J ends lost 7 bases and 2 bases, in that order; junction bases with no gene match: 20. The CDR3 region is CASTGGLEDGGKTYEQYF. The CDR3 nucleotides read TGTGCCAGCACTGGTGGCTTGGAGGACGGGGGGAAAACCTACGAGCAGTACTTC. The complete variable domain, with remaining parts taken from reference TRBV11-2 and TRBJ2-7, reads EAGVAQSPRYKIIEKRQSVAFWCNPISGHATLYWYQQILGQGPKLLIQFQNNGVVDDSQLPKDRFSAERLKGVDSTLKIQPAKLEDSAVYLCASTGGLEDGGKTYEQYFGPGTRLTVT.

The chain employs TRBV6-1 and TRBJ2-1; TRBD2 agrees at 8 bases. Unmatched junction bases numbered 16, after V lost 10 bases and J lost 8 bases. The CDR3 totals 15 residues. From germline, CDR1 is MNHNS and CDR2 SASEGT. In DNA form, the CDR3 reads TGTGCCACGGGGCGGTATGGGAACGGGAGGGATGAGCAGTTCTTC. Translation gives CATGRYGNGRDEQFF.

V gene TRBV9 combines with J gene TRBJ2-7, with D perhaps matching TRBD1 or TRBD2 (6 bases each). The germline CDR1 and CDR2 sequences are SGDLS and YYNGEE. CDR3 length: 14 residues. V shed 3 bases and J shed 2 bases, with 12 bases lying between them. CDR3 in DNA: TGTGCCAGCAGCGCAGGGGACTGGGCCTACGAGCAGTACTTC. This encodes CASSAGDWAYEQYF.

To note about this clone: At one end, the junction sequence differs from germline, possibly due to a read error. The V call is TRBV7-9, the J call TRBJ2-1; D unclear. The CDR3 has 12 amino acids. Per the germline V gene, CDR1 is SEHNR and CDR2 is FQNEAQ (reference sequence). This chain's CDR3 is CASSPLYDEQFF. CDR3 nucleotides: TGTGCCAGCAGTCCCCTCTACGATGAGCAGTTCTTC.

The V call is TRBV4-1, the J call TRBJ2-1; 10 nucleotides agree with TRBD2. The germline V gene has CDR1 MGHRA and CDR2 YSYEKL. V gave up 2 bases and J gave up 5 bases; unmatched junction bases: 6. There are 16 residues in the CDR3. CDR3 nucleotides: TGCGCCAGCAGCCAACCTCCAGCGGGAGGGAACAATGAGCAGTTCTTC. It yields the protein CASSQPPAGGNNEQFF.

The V gene is TRBV9, the J gene TRBJ2-3; 8 bases agree with TRBD2. V lost 3 bases, J lost 5 bases, and 11 bases stayed unmatched. This CDR3 has 16 residues. Per the germline V gene, CDR1 is SGDLS and CDR2 is YYNGEE. CDR3 in DNA: TGTGCCAGCAGCGCCTTCGGGCGGGAGGTGTTAGATACGCAGTATTTT. Its translation is CASSAFGREVLDTQYF.

The chain is built from TRBV28 and TRBJ2-1; D gene ambiguous. In germline, CDR1 is MDHEN, CDR2 SYDVKM. V dropped 3 bases and J dropped 6 bases, with 12 bases sitting between them. This CDR3 contains 14 residues. As DNA, the CDR3 is TGTGCCAGCAGTTTTCGGGCTACGACCAATGAGCAGTTCTTC. It encodes CASSFRATTNEQFF.

This clone appeared once. The rearrangement uses TRBV19 and TRBJ2-5; possibly TRBD1 or TRBD2 for D (5 bases each). The CDR3 contains 11 residues. Trimming took off 8 bases at V and 5 bases at J, with 9 bases between the two ends. CDR1 and CDR2 from the germline V gene are LNHDA and SQIVND (reference sequence). CDR3 coding DNA: TGTGCCAGTGGTTGGGGGGAGACCCAGTACTTC. The encoded protein is CASGWGETQYF. Full variable domain (remainder filled in from reference TRBV19 and TRBJ2-5): DGGITQSPKYLFRKEGQNVTLSCEQNLNHDAMYWYRQDPGQGLRLIYYSQIVNDFQKGDIAEGYSVSREKKESFPLTVTSAQKNPTAFYLCASGWGETQYFGPGTRLLVL.

This rearrangement joins TRBV7-6 to TRBJ2-7; D possibly corresponds to TRBD2 (6 bases). The germline CDR1 and CDR2 sequences are SGHVS and FNYEAQ. The V gene lost 5 bases and the J gene lost 0 bases, with 20 bases spanning the gap. This CDR3 has 17 residues. As DNA, the CDR3 is TGTGCCAGCAGCCCGAAAGCGGGTCGGGAGAGCTCCTACGAGCAGTACTTC. Translating it yields CASSPKAGRESSYEQYF.

The chain joins TRBV6-4 to TRBJ2-7; possibly TRBD1 for D (7 bases). The germline gives CDR1 MRHNA, CDR2 SNTAGT. With 9 bases removed from V and 2 bases from J, the gap between germline ends came to 23 bases. This CDR3 has 16 residues. The CDR3 coding sequence is TGTGCCAGGCGGGACAGCGCTAATACGCCTCCCTACGAGCAGTACTTC. Its translation is CARRDSANTPPYEQYF.